Each of the 4 T cell receptor beta chains below was sequenced from the same sample in a study of cytomegalovirus exposure and HLA in healthy donors. Generated by immunoSEQ multiplex PCR, the TCRdb table keeps only in-frame clones and is missing some. The sample comprises 170,000 or so clones, around 82% of which are singletons, and 2.8% rests with the top ten. The sample was PBMCs. The receptors shown here come from a woman younger than 35 in good health and CMV-seropositive.

This clone came up a few times. The chain combines TRBV6-1 with TRBJ1-2; D may be TRBD1 (5 bases). Trimming removed 6 bases at V and 3 bases at J, with 8 bases between. Germline CDR1 reads MNHNS; CDR2 reads SASEGT. The CDR3 covers 12 residues. CDR3 DNA: TGTGCCAGCAGCGACAGTGACTATGGCTACACCTTC. Encoded protein: CASSDSDYGYTF.

The V and J genes are TRBV19 and TRBJ2-5; 8 bases are shared with TRBD2. CDR3 length: 15 residues. CDR1 and CDR2 from the germline V gene are LNHDA and SQIVND (reference sequence). V lost 5 bases, J lost 4 bases, and 9 bases stayed unmatched. DNA of the CDR3: TGTGCCAGTAGTCCCGATGCGGGGGGCCTAGAGACCCAGTACTTC. Residues: CASSPDAGGLETQYF.

CDR3 sequence: CASSLETGYTDTQYF. CDR3 sequence (DNA): TGTGCCAGCAGCTTAGAAACCGGGTACACAGATACGCAGTATTTT. The J gene is TRBJ2-3, the V gene TRBV7-8; no clear D. This CDR3 spans 15 amino acids. Germline V lookup: CDR1 SGHVS, CDR2 FQNEAQ. Trimming cost V 1 base and J 2 bases, with 10 bases left between them.

V usage is TRBV29-1 and J usage is TRBJ1-3; D is undetermined. V was shortened by 4 bases and J by 0 bases, with 4 bases between the two germline ends. Germline CDR1 is SQVTM and CDR2 is ANQGSEA. The CDR3 spans 12 residues. In DNA, the CDR3 is TGCAGCGTTGTCATCTCTGGAAACACCATATATTTT. Residues: CSVVISGNTIYF.